This is a list of T cell receptor beta chains from one sample in a study of T cell responses to AZD1222 COVID-19 vaccine. TCRdb's table, derived via immunoSEQ multiplex PCR, lists solely in-frame clones and lacks some. The profile shows about 190,000 clones, about 89% of them singletons. The material sequenced was peripheral blood, taken on day 0 of MenACWY control vaccination. The receptor set was obtained from an adult in good health. CDR3s include the opening cysteine and the closing phenylalanine or tryptophan. The order of the fields is V gene, J gene, D gene, clone size, CDR3 DNA, CDR3 protein. A D gene is named only where the DNA matches it firmly. Only part of the rows carry a size: once, few, many, or a class if the clone is expanded.

TRBV5-8,TRBJ2-2,.,.,TGTGCCAGCAGCTGGCCGGGAGACGGCACCGGGGAGCTGTTTTTT,CASSWPGDGTGELFF
TRBV7-9,TRBJ2-6,.,.,TGTGCCAGCAGTCCCATGAGCGTATCTGGGGCCAACGTCCTGACTTTC,CASSPMSVSGANVLTF
TRBV4-2,TRBJ1-1,.,.,TGTGCCAGCAGCCAAGATCATGGGGGCGCGAACACTGAAGCTTTCTTT,CASSQDHGGANTEAFF
TRBV3-1/TRBV3-2,TRBJ1-1,TRBD1,.,TGTGCCAGCAGCCAACAGACAGGGGGGGAAGCTTTCTTT,CASSQQTGGEAFF
TRBV7-8,TRBJ2-7,TRBD2,.,TGTGCCAGCAGACCGGGACTAGTAGCCGAGCAGTACTTC,CASRPGLVAEQYF
TRBV5-1,TRBJ1-2,.,.,TGCGCCAGCAGCTTAGCAGGGTCAACCTATGGCTACACCTTC,CASSLAGSTYGYTF
TRBV5-5,TRBJ2-5,.,.,TGTGCCAGCAGCTTCCCAGACAGGACAGAGACCCAGTACTTC,CASSFPDRTETQYF
TRBV11-3,TRBJ1-2,.,.,TGTGCCAGCAGCCCTCCAGAAGCCACGACTGCTAACTATGGCTACACCTTC,CASSPPEATTANYGYTF
TRBV6-5,TRBJ1-1,.,.,TGTGCCAGCCGCTTACAGGGTCGGGCTTTCTTT,CASRLQGRAFF
TRBV27,TRBJ2-3,TRBD2,.,TGTGCCAGCAGTCCCGGTGGGGTAGCGGGGGGGACAGATACGCAGTATTTT,CASSPGGVAGGTDTQYF
TRBV27,TRBJ1-6,.,.,TGTGCCAGCAGTTCCGCTGTCCCCGTGGGTTCACCCCTCCACTTT,CASSSAVPVGSPLHF
TRBV7-8,TRBJ1-1,.,.,TGTGCCAGCAGCTCATCGGGGGGGGTGAACACTGAAGCTTTCTTT,CASSSSGGVNTEAFF
TRBV18,TRBJ2-1,.,.,TGTGCCAGCTCACCCTACGCCCCCACACGGGGTTACAATGAGCAGTTCTTC,CASSPYAPTRGYNEQFF
TRBV5-1,TRBJ1-2,.,.,TGCGCCAGCAGCCCCGCTTGGGGTAAGATTAACTATGGCTACACCTTC,CASSPAWGKINYGYTF
TRBV5-1,TRBJ2-7,TRBD1,.,TGCGCCAGCAGACAGGGGGCCTACGAGCAGTACTTC,CASRQGAYEQYF
TRBV6-5,TRBJ2-1,.,.,TGTGCCAGCACCCCATCATCATATGAGCAGTTCTTC,CASTPSSYEQFF
TRBV11-2,TRBJ1-2,.,.,TGTGCCAGCAGCTTCGACATGCTCTATGGCTACACCTTC,CASSFDMLYGYTF
TRBV21-1,TRBJ2-7,.,.,TGTGCCAGCAGCAAACAATCACTAGCGGGAGTCCACTCCTACGAGCAGTACTTC,CASSKQSLAGVHSYEQYF
TRBV6-2/TRBV6-3,TRBJ1-5,TRBD1,.,TGTGCCAGCAGTACGACAGGGGATCAGCCCCAGCATTTT,CASSTTGDQPQHF
TRBV30,TRBJ1-3,TRBD1,.,TGTGCCTGTCCAGGGGGCTCTGGAAACACCATATATTTT,CACPGGSGNTIYF
TRBV28,TRBJ1-2,.,.,TGTGCCAGCACCTATACGGATCGGGTTAACTATGGCTACACCTTC,CASTYTDRVNYGYTF
TRBV28,TRBJ1-6,.,once,TGTGCCAGCAGTAAAGATACCGGGACTCGGGACGCACCCCTCCACTTT,CASSKDTGTRDAPLHF
TRBV3-1/TRBV3-2,TRBJ2-4,.,.,TGTGCCAGCAGGGAAGGGCTAGCCGGAACCATTCAGTACTTC,CASREGLAGTIQYF
TRBV21-1,TRBJ2-7,.,.,TGTGCCAGCAGCAAAGGGACTTTCTCCTACGAGCAGTACTTC,CASSKGTFSYEQYF
TRBV12-3/TRBV12-4,TRBJ2-3,.,.,TGTGCCAGCAGTTTAGTCGGAGATACGCAGTATTTT,CASSLVGDTQYF
TRBV5-1,TRBJ2-7,.,.,TGCGCCAGCAGCTTGTCACCAGGGTCGGGGTACGAGCAGTACTTC,CASSLSPGSGYEQYF
TRBV9,TRBJ2-2,.,few,TGTGCCAGCAGCGTGACAGGCGGCACCGGGGAGCTGTTTTTT,CASSVTGGTGELFF
TRBV19,TRBJ2-5,TRBD2,once,TGTGCCACTAGCCCCGGCGGGAGGGCAGAGACCCAGTACTTC,CATSPGGRAETQYF
TRBV6-1,TRBJ1-6,.,.,TGTGCCAGCAGTGAGGGGCGCGGTTCACCCCTCCACTTT,CASSEGRGSPLHF
TRBV6-5,TRBJ1-1,.,.,TGTGCCAGCAGTAGACCGTCGACGAACACTGAAGCTTTCTTT,CASSRPSTNTEAFF
TRBV4-2,TRBJ2-1,TRBD2,few,TGTGCCAGCAGCCAAGTAGCGGGAGGGCCCTATGAGCAGTTCTTC,CASSQVAGGPYEQFF
TRBV30,TRBJ2-2,.,.,TGTGCCTGGAGTGTCGCAACTACAGGGAGGGCCGGGGAGCTGTTTTTT,CAWSVATTGRAGELFF
TRBV27,TRBJ1-1,.,.,TGTGCCAGCAGTGTCTACAGGGCAGGGGACACTGAAGCTTTCTTT,CASSVYRAGDTEAFF
TRBV6-5,TRBJ2-7,TRBD1,.,TGTGCCAGCAGTTACCAGGGACAGGGATACGAGCAGTACTTC,CASSYQGQGYEQYF
TRBV5-8,TRBJ2-3,TRBD2,.,TGTGCCAGCAGCCTTATGACTAGCGGGGTTACAGATACGCAGTATTTT,CASSLMTSGVTDTQYF
TRBV28,TRBJ1-1,.,.,TGTGCCAGCAGCACAGGGAGGGCAGCTTTCTTT,CASSTGRAAFF
TRBV6-5,TRBJ1-2,.,.,TGTGCCAGCAGTTACTCCCCCCAAGGCGCCACCTTCGCGACCTTC,CASSYSPQGATFATF
TRBV19,TRBJ2-7,TRBD2,.,TGTGCCAGTAGACGAGGGGAGGGCTCCTACGAGCAGTACTTC,CASRRGEGSYEQYF
TRBV5-5,TRBJ1-4,TRBD1,once,TGTGCCAGCAGCTACGGACAGGGGGAGAATGAAAAACTGTTTTTT,CASSYGQGENEKLFF
TRBV28,TRBJ1-4,.,.,TGTGCCAGCAGTTTATCCGGGAGAGCTAATGAAAAACTGTTTTTT,CASSLSGRANEKLFF
TRBV28,TRBJ1-1,.,.,TGTGCCAGCAAAGGTGGTCACACTGAAGCTTTCTTT,CASKGGHTEAFF
TRBV28,TRBJ1-1,TRBD1,.,TGTGCCAGCAGTCAATTATCGGGACAGGGGGCTGGGAACACTGAAGCTTTCTTT,CASSQLSGQGAGNTEAFF
TRBV3-1/TRBV3-2,TRBJ2-5,TRBD2,.,TGTGCCAGCAGCCCTTCAGCGGGGAGGGAGACCCAGTACTTC,CASSPSAGRETQYF
TRBV6-5,TRBJ1-2,.,.,TGTGCCAGCAGTTACCTGACCGGGCTTGCTGGCTACACCTTC,CASSYLTGLAGYTF
TRBV5-6,TRBJ1-5,.,.,TGTGCCAGCAGCAAATATAGCAATCAGCCCCAGCATTTT,CASSKYSNQPQHF
TRBV19,TRBJ2-5,.,.,TGTGCCAGTAGTATAGAGTCAAGGGGTGGGGAGACCCAGTACTTC,CASSIESRGGETQYF